The sample holds many counts of the clone carrying this T cell receptor (beta chain). Its specificity is not known. This sample is part of a study of T-cell reconstitution after alpha-beta-depleted transplantation in children. General study findings and limits: About two months after transplant, alpha-beta T cells reportedly came from several hundred expanded graft clones. Surviving recipient T cells and thymic progenitors accounted for the high day-60 TCRbeta diversity observed in some patients. Newly made T cells mostly supplied T-cell counts and diversity one year after transplant.

Germline loops: CDR1 DFQATT, CDR2 SNEGSKA (reference sequence). This CDR3 is 13 amino acids long. Trimming stripped 3 bases from V and 4 bases from J, with 11 bases between. The TCRbeta library was prepared with unique molecular identifiers. TCRdb analysed the PCR reads with MiXCR anew, one entry per CDR3 protein. The table has around 670,000 distinct CDR3 sequences, under 15% seen once. The genes are TRBV20-1 and TRBJ2-3; D remains ambiguous. The source is a girl between 2 and 10 years old with congenital amegakaryocytic thrombocytopenia, due to receive a stem cell transplant. The material sequenced was PBMCs, taken before TCRalphabeta/CD19-depleted stem cell transplant. The CDR3 loop reads CSASRPPPDTQYF. CDR3 nucleotide sequence: TGCAGTGCTAGCCGCCCCCCCCCAGATACGCAGTATTTT.